A selection of T cell receptor beta chains follows, all from one sample in a study of cytomegalovirus exposure and HLA in healthy donors. The assay was immunoSEQ multiplex PCR, and TCRdb's table has in-frame clones only and misses some. The table lists 130,000 to 150,000 clones, approximately 91% of them singletons, with around 0.7% in the top ten. The specimen was PBMCs. All receptors derive from a man aged 18 to 29 in good health and CMV-seronegative. The CDR3 runs from the conserved cysteine through the conserved F or W. Each record gives: CDR3 protein, V gene.

cdr3_aa: CASRGGQDGYTF; v_call: TRBV5-1
cdr3_aa: CASISSPSSPTDTQYF; v_call: TRBV11-2
cdr3_aa: CASSPLAGGVTDTQYF; v_call: TRBV18
cdr3_aa: CASSFTVAGVHDNEQFF; v_call: TRBV7-9
cdr3_aa: CASSDKAGGTDTQYF; v_call: TRBV6-4
cdr3_aa: CASSRQKNTEAFF; v_call: TRBV6-5
cdr3_aa: CASRPRDRVASGANVLTF; v_call: TRBV5-4
cdr3_aa: CASSVQGIEKLFF; v_call: TRBV7-9
cdr3_aa: CASSFLDRGRRSYEQYF; v_call: TRBV27
cdr3_aa: CASSGNVGRANNEQFF; v_call: TRBV6-1
cdr3_aa: CAIRDSSSYEQYF; v_call: TRBV10-3
cdr3_aa: CSVEGLAGGPDEQFF; v_call: TRBV29-1
cdr3_aa: CSTGTGGDGYTF; v_call: TRBV29-1
cdr3_aa: CASSLFQTSPRSSYNEQFF; v_call: TRBV27
cdr3_aa: CASSSQGVTNEKLFF; v_call: TRBV5-4
cdr3_aa: CASSVSGTDNEQFF; v_call: TRBV7-2
cdr3_aa: CASSDRANTGELFF; v_call: TRBV6-5
cdr3_aa: CASTLAETQYF; v_call: TRBV5-1
cdr3_aa: CASSFLRGGTSGREQFF; v_call: TRBV11-3
cdr3_aa: CATQTSGSIPGEQFF; v_call: TRBV19
cdr3_aa: CASKNAGADTQYF; v_call: TRBV6-5
cdr3_aa: CASSARTGGFQNTGELFF; v_call: TRBV9
cdr3_aa: CASSAPHGGRNSPLHF; v_call: TRBV19
cdr3_aa: CASSLDGTGQCF; v_call: TRBV7-8
cdr3_aa: CASSSLKQASSYNSPLHF; v_call: TRBV5-4
cdr3_aa: CASSSTGGGYGYTF; v_call: TRBV14
cdr3_aa: CSVGEVNQPQHF; v_call: TRBV29-1
cdr3_aa: CASSVGPGVGGNQPQHF; v_call: TRBV9
cdr3_aa: CASSLSKEVYGYTF; v_call: TRBV9
cdr3_aa: CASGILSGFYEQYF; v_call: TRBV27
cdr3_aa: CASSRQGQSIYSNQPQHF; v_call: TRBV5-8
cdr3_aa: CASGGAWVEQFF; v_call: TRBV6-6
cdr3_aa: CATSRMGGEKLFF; v_call: TRBV15
cdr3_aa: CASSLGQGPFSTDTQYF; v_call: TRBV5-1
cdr3_aa: CASSPIRDRATYGYTF; v_call: TRBV18
cdr3_aa: CASSFGAWTGYEKLFF; v_call: TRBV27
cdr3_aa: CASSDYRASGTGELFF; v_call: TRBV25-1
cdr3_aa: CASSVARTLPEKLFF; v_call: TRBV7-2
cdr3_aa: CASSLLDRSGNTIYF; v_call: TRBV11-2
cdr3_aa: CASSPDRGDQETQYF; v_call: TRBV5-1
cdr3_aa: CASSFTMTGANVLTF; v_call: TRBV7-2
cdr3_aa: CASSPRVSPTDTQYF; v_call: TRBV5-1
cdr3_aa: CASGTVQETQYF; v_call: TRBV19
cdr3_aa: CASKQGQAGELFF; v_call: TRBV5-6
cdr3_aa: CASSIAGGTQYF; v_call: TRBV27
cdr3_aa: CASRFRLAGGPEEQFF; v_call: TRBV10-2
cdr3_aa: CASSLQGLNTEAFF; v_call: TRBV18
cdr3_aa: CASSVTGMSTEAFF; v_call: TRBV9
cdr3_aa: CASTPLEGGVQPQHF; v_call: TRBV19
cdr3_aa: CAWTRAGAPSSDGYTF; v_call: TRBV30
cdr3_aa: CASSPGQGWAGELFF; v_call: TRBV7-3
cdr3_aa: CASSGGTSGANEQFF; v_call: TRBV9
cdr3_aa: CASSHDRTVTDTQYF; v_call: TRBV6-6
cdr3_aa: CASSQWDTVEAFF; v_call: TRBV16
cdr3_aa: CASSEVIAGGSSYNEQFF; v_call: TRBV6-1